The present entry profiles one T cell receptor (beta chain) with its context. Germline V gives CDR1 GTSNPN, CDR2 SVGIG (reference sequence). CDR3 length: 14 amino acids. Losses at the gene ends were 4 bases for V and 5 bases for J; bases not matched to a gene: 5. This sample is drawn from a study of T cell responses to AZD1222 COVID-19 vaccine. Assay: immunoSEQ multiplex PCR; the TCRdb copy retains only in-frame clones and omits some. The table shows roughly 13,000 clones, with roughly four fifths occurring only once. V usage is TRBV30 and J usage is TRBJ2-5, with 12 bases that match TRBD2. Sequencing used peripheral blood, obtained 28 days after the second AZD1222 dose. The clonotype was recovered from an adult who received the AZD1222 COVID-19 vaccine. CDR3 in DNA: TGTGCCTGGAAAATGGGACTAGCGGGTGAGACCCAGTACTTC. This translates into CAWKMGLAGETQYF.